This T cell receptor (beta chain) was identified during a study of shared T cell receptors in the human thymus. Profiled with immunoSEQ multiplex PCR; TCRdb holds only in-frame clones, not every one. Of approximately 400,000 clones listed, around 93% are singletons. Germline values: CDR1 LNHDA, CDR2 SQIVND (reference sequence). This CDR3 has 14 amino acids. The V gene lost 5 bases and the J gene lost 3 bases, with 13 bases spanning the gap. The TCR was taken from a human donor. The specimen was thymocytes. This rearrangement joins TRBV19 to TRBJ1-1; D unclear. The chain's CDR3 is CASSLVTLHTEAFF. CDR3 coding DNA: TGTGCCAGTAGTCTCGTTACACTCCACACTGAAGCTTTCTTT.